The entry below describes one T cell receptor (beta chain). The sample belongs to a study of T cell changes during pregnancy in multiple sclerosis. Repertoires were generated with immunoSEQ multiplex PCR, while TCRdb's copy carries only in-frame clones and drops some. The profile shows approximately 88,000 clones, 90% to 95% of them singletons. Germline loops: CDR1 MNHEY, CDR2 SMNVEV (reference sequence). Trimming pared 2 bases from V and 2 bases from J, leaving 8 bases between. This CDR3 comprises 14 residues. The sequencing used peripheral blood, collected in the second trimester of pregnancy. This sequence joins TRBV27 and TRBJ2-3; tentative D call: TRBD2 (5 bases). The receptor was derived from a female donor with multiple sclerosis, enrolled in a pregnancy study. CDR3 nucleotide sequence: TGTGCCAGCAGTTTAACTAGATCCACAGATACGCAGTATTTT. Its translation: CASSLTRSTDTQYF.